These T cell receptor beta chains were read from a single sample in a study of cytotoxic CD8 clonotypes in ibrutinib-treated CLL. This table comes from immunoSEQ multiplex PCR, and its TCRdb copy is limited to in-frame clones, with some not included. The sample holds over 95,000 clones; 58% are singletons and the top ten take approximately 35%. The sample consisted of PBMCs, taken after 24 months of ibrutinib treatment. Receptors originate from a human donor with chronic lymphocytic leukemia. Both conserved end residues are part of each CDR3. A D gene is named only where the DNA matches it firmly. Part of the rows lack a size; the others show once, few, many or a class for expanded clones.

abundance: .
d_gene: .
v_gene: TRBV11-3
len: 17
j_gene: TRBJ2-3
CDR3aa: CASSLGPTPASTDTQYF
CDR3nt: TGTGCCAGCAGCTTAGGTCCTACCCCGGCTAGCACAGATACGCAGTATTTT

abundance: .
d_gene: .
v_gene: TRBV7-2
len: 13
j_gene: TRBJ2-7
CDR3aa: CASSRGPTYEQYF
CDR3nt: TGTGCCAGCAGCCGCGGACCCACCTACGAGCAGTACTTC

abundance: .
d_gene: .
v_gene: TRBV11-3
len: 14
j_gene: TRBJ2-7
CDR3aa: CASSLGQAAYEQYF
CDR3nt: TGTGCCAGCAGCTTGGGGCAGGCTGCCTACGAGCAGTACTTC

abundance: few
d_gene: .
v_gene: TRBV9
len: 14
j_gene: TRBJ1-1
CDR3aa: CASSVGTVNTEAFF
CDR3nt: TGTGCCAGCAGCGTCGGGACGGTGAACACTGAAGCTTTCTTT

abundance: .
d_gene: .
v_gene: TRBV7-8
len: 12
j_gene: TRBJ2-7
CDR3aa: CASSPSPYEQYF
CDR3nt: TGTGCCAGCAGCCCCAGCCCCTACGAGCAGTACTTC

abundance: .
d_gene: .
v_gene: TRBV6-5
len: 12
j_gene: TRBJ2-5
CDR3aa: CASRAPHRTQYF
CDR3nt: TGTGCCAGCAGAGCCCCCCACCGGACCCAGTACTTC

abundance: once
d_gene: .
v_gene: TRBV30
len: 13
j_gene: TRBJ2-6
CDR3aa: CAWSKGGANVLTF
CDR3nt: TGTGCCTGGAGTAAGGGTGGGGCCAACGTCCTGACTTTC

abundance: .
d_gene: .
v_gene: TRBV7-3
len: 14
j_gene: TRBJ2-1
CDR3aa: CASSFMTGFTEQFF
CDR3nt: TGTGCCAGCAGCTTCATGACAGGTTTCACTGAGCAGTTCTTC

abundance: .
d_gene: .
v_gene: TRBV5-4
len: 15
j_gene: TRBJ2-1
CDR3aa: CASSLGRGGYNEQFF
CDR3nt: TGTGCCAGCAGCTTGGGCAGGGGGGGGTACAATGAGCAGTTCTTC

abundance: .
d_gene: .
v_gene: TRBV27
len: 13
j_gene: TRBJ1-2
CDR3aa: CASSAQMPGGYTF
CDR3nt: TGTGCCAGCAGTGCCCAAATGCCCGGGGGCTACACCTTC

abundance: .
d_gene: .
v_gene: TRBV7-9
len: 16
j_gene: TRBJ2-1
CDR3aa: CASSLAWGTGYNEQFF
CDR3nt: TGTGCCAGCAGCTTAGCGTGGGGTACTGGCTACAATGAGCAGTTCTTC

abundance: .
d_gene: .
v_gene: TRBV30
len: 13
j_gene: TRBJ1-5
CDR3aa: CAWSGGGNQPQHF
CDR3nt: TGTGCCTGGAGCGGAGGAGGCAATCAGCCCCAGCATTTT

abundance: .
d_gene: .
v_gene: TRBV4-2
len: 13
j_gene: TRBJ2-5
CDR3aa: CASSRDGQETQYF
CDR3nt: TGTGCCAGCAGCCGGGACGGACAAGAGACCCAGTACTTC

abundance: few
d_gene: .
v_gene: TRBV19
len: 14
j_gene: TRBJ1-5
CDR3aa: CASSPRAYNQPQHF
CDR3nt: TGTGCCAGTAGTCCCAGGGCTTACAATCAGCCCCAGCATTTT

abundance: .
d_gene: .
v_gene: TRBV29-1
len: 14
j_gene: TRBJ1-2
CDR3aa: CSVEWGPGGDGYTF
CDR3nt: TGCAGCGTTGAATGGGGACCGGGAGGGGATGGCTACACCTTC

abundance: .
d_gene: TRBD2
v_gene: TRBV7-3
len: 15
j_gene: TRBJ2-1
CDR3aa: CASSLNLAAYNEQFF
CDR3nt: TGTGCCAGCAGCTTAAACCTAGCGGCCTACAATGAGCAGTTCTTC

abundance: .
d_gene: TRBD2
v_gene: TRBV9
len: 16
j_gene: TRBJ2-5
CDR3aa: CASSPQWGGLQETQYF
CDR3nt: TGTGCCAGCAGCCCCCAATGGGGGGGTTTACAAGAGACCCAGTACTTC

abundance: .
d_gene: .
v_gene: TRBV2
len: 16
j_gene: TRBJ2-2
CDR3aa: CASRARDGSNTGELFF
CDR3nt: TGTGCCAGCAGAGCCCGGGACGGTTCGAACACCGGGGAGCTGTTTTTT

abundance: .
d_gene: TRBD1
v_gene: TRBV29-1
len: 15
j_gene: TRBJ2-1
CDR3aa: CSVEGQGPPYNEQFF
CDR3nt: TGCAGCGTTGAAGGACAGGGGCCCCCATACAATGAGCAGTTCTTC

abundance: .
d_gene: .
v_gene: TRBV7-2
len: 14
j_gene: TRBJ2-7
CDR3aa: CASSISPGAREQYF
CDR3nt: TGTGCCAGCAGCATTAGTCCAGGGGCAAGAGAGCAGTACTTC

abundance: .
d_gene: TRBD2
v_gene: TRBV9
len: 15
j_gene: TRBJ2-1
CDR3aa: CASSELAGVYNEQFF
CDR3nt: TGTGCCAGCAGCGAACTAGCGGGGGTTTACAATGAGCAGTTCTTC

abundance: .
d_gene: .
v_gene: TRBV4-1
len: 14
j_gene: TRBJ1-2
CDR3aa: CASSPQGPRGGYTF
CDR3nt: TGCGCCAGCAGCCCTCAGGGACCTCGAGGTGGCTACACCTTC

abundance: .
d_gene: .
v_gene: TRBV2
len: 14
j_gene: TRBJ1-1
CDR3aa: CASSDEGQGTEAFF
CDR3nt: TGTGCCAGCAGTGATGAGGGGCAGGGGACTGAAGCTTTCTTT

abundance: .
d_gene: .
v_gene: TRBV27
len: 14
j_gene: TRBJ2-5
CDR3aa: CASSLVGGMETQYF
CDR3nt: TGTGCCAGCAGTTTAGTTGGAGGGATGGAGACCCAGTACTTC

abundance: few
d_gene: TRBD1
v_gene: TRBV19
len: 15
j_gene: TRBJ2-5
CDR3aa: CASSVKGTVQETQYF
CDR3nt: TGTGCCAGTAGTGTTAAGGGGACAGTCCAAGAGACCCAGTACTTC

abundance: .
d_gene: .
v_gene: TRBV30
len: 12
j_gene: TRBJ2-2
CDR3aa: CAWGGDTGELFF
CDR3nt: TGTGCCTGGGGCGGGGACACCGGGGAGCTGTTTTTT

abundance: .
d_gene: .
v_gene: TRBV27
len: 16
j_gene: TRBJ2-6
CDR3aa: CASSLTGQFGANVLTF
CDR3nt: TGTGCCAGCAGCTTGACAGGCCAATTTGGAGCCAACGTCCTGACTTTC

abundance: few
d_gene: .
v_gene: TRBV7-8
len: 12
j_gene: TRBJ2-7
CDR3aa: CASSSGGGEQYF
CDR3nt: TGTGCCAGCAGCTCCGGAGGGGGCGAGCAGTACTTC

abundance: .
d_gene: .
v_gene: TRBV6-6
len: 14
j_gene: TRBJ1-6
CDR3aa: CASSYQGNNSPLHF
CDR3nt: TGTGCCAGCAGTTACCAGGGTAACAATTCACCCCTCCACTTT

abundance: once
d_gene: TRBD2
v_gene: TRBV30
len: 20
j_gene: TRBJ2-1
CDR3aa: CAWSSRNRLAGTVSYNEQFF
CDR3nt: TGTGCCTGGAGTTCCCGAAACCGGCTAGCGGGGACTGTCTCCTACAATGAGCAGTTCTTC

abundance: .
d_gene: TRBD1
v_gene: TRBV25-1
len: 15
j_gene: TRBJ2-3
CDR3aa: CASSDGTGGTDTQYF
CDR3nt: TGTGCCAGCAGTGATGGTACAGGGGGCACAGATACGCAGTATTTT

abundance: .
d_gene: .
v_gene: TRBV5-1
len: 15
j_gene: TRBJ1-6
CDR3aa: CASRPTGTHNSPLHF
CDR3nt: TGCGCCAGCAGGCCTACCGGGACTCATAATTCACCCCTCCACTTT